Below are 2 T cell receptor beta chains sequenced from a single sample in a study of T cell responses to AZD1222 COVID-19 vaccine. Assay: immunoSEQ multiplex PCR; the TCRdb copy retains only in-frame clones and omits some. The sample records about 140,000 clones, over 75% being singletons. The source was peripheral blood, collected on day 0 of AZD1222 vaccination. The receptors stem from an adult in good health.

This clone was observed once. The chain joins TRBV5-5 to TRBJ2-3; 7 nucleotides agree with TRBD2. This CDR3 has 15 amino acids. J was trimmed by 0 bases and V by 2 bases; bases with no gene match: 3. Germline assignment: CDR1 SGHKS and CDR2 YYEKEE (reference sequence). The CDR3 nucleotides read TGTGCCAGCAGCTTTATGGGGGGGAGCACAGATACGCAGTATTTT. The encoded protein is CASSFMGGSTDTQYF.

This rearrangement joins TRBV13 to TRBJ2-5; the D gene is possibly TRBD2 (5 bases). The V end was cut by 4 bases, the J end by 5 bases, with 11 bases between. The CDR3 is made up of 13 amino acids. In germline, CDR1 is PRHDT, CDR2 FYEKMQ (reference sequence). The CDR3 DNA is TGTGCCAGCAGCTCCCGGGATTCGGAGACCCAGTACTTC. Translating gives CASSSRDSETQYF.